This T cell receptor beta chain was found in a study of blood T cell repertoires in COVID-19. In the authors' workflow: Reference gene primer amplification gave estimated nucleated cell counts. The repertoire was sequenced with immunoSEQ multiplex PCR; TCRdb's copy has only in-frame clones and lacks some. That table gives V, J and clone size, and the DNA gave D and trimming. Among under 250,000 clones, about 91% were seen once, and the ten largest hold around 1.2%. Germline V gene lookup returns CDR1 SNHLY and CDR2 FYNNEI. V was cut by 7 bases and J by 5 bases, with 20 bases left in between. The CDR3 has 15 residues.

This chain joins TRBV2 and TRBJ1-1; D may be TRBD1 (5 bases). The source of this sequence is a man aged 25 to 45 with acute or convalescent COVID-19. Specimen: peripheral blood. The CDR3 here is CASTTRRPGGTEAFF. The CDR3 DNA reads TGTGCCAGCACTACCAGAAGGCCCGGGGGGACTGAAGCTTTCTTT. The full variable domain, its missing parts supplied by reference TRBV2 and TRBJ1-1, is EPEVTQTPSHQVTQMGQEVILRCVPISNHLYFYWYRQILGQKVEFLVSFYNNEISEKSEIFDDQFSVERPDGSNFTLKIRSTKLEDSAMYFCASTTRRPGGTEAFFGQGTRLTVV.